Listed below are T cell receptor beta chains from one sample, sequenced in a study of T cells in Graves' hyperthyroidism and ophthalmopathy. TCRdb re-derived calls from the multiplex PCR reads in MiXCR, one entry per CDR3 protein. The sample holds roughly 550,000 distinct CDR3 sequences; 16% are singletons and the top ten take 25% to 30%. Sequencing input: blood. The receptor source for this set is a woman younger than 45 with Graves' ophthalmopathy. CDR3s include the opening cysteine and the closing phenylalanine or tryptophan. A D gene is named only where the DNA matches it firmly. Size is stated for part of the rows, as once, few or many counts, or as a class when the clone is expanded.

v_call: TRBV6-1; cdr3_length: 15; j_call: TRBJ2-1; clone_size: many; d_call: TRBD2; cdr3_nt: TGTGCCAGCAGTGAGAGCGGGAGCACCTACAATGAGCAGTTCTTC; cdr3_aa: CASSESGSTYNEQFF
v_call: TRBV7-2; cdr3_length: 14; j_call: TRBJ2-1; clone_size: -; d_call: -; cdr3_nt: TGTGCCAGCAGCCGCGTGAGCTCCTACAATGAGCAGTTCTTC; cdr3_aa: CASSRVSSYNEQFF
v_call: TRBV28; cdr3_length: 14; j_call: TRBJ2-7; clone_size: many; d_call: TRBD2; cdr3_nt: TGTGCCAGCAGAATGACTAGCGCTACCTACGAGCAGTACTTC; cdr3_aa: CASRMTSATYEQYF
v_call: TRBV7-2; cdr3_length: 16; j_call: TRBJ1-6; clone_size: once; d_call: TRBD1; cdr3_nt: TGTCCCAGCAGCCCCGTAGGACAGGGCAAAGGTTCACCCCTCCACTTT; cdr3_aa: CPSSPVGQGKGSPLHF
v_call: TRBV5-1; cdr3_length: 14; j_call: TRBJ1-1; clone_size: many; d_call: -; cdr3_nt: TGCGCCAGCAGCTTGGCCCCGGTGGGACCTGAAGCTTTCTTT; cdr3_aa: CASSLAPVGPEAFF
v_call: TRBV4-2; cdr3_length: 17; j_call: TRBJ2-1; clone_size: few; d_call: TRBD2; cdr3_nt: TGTGCCAGCAGCCAAGATAGGAGACTAGCGGTCTACAATGAGCAGTTCTTC; cdr3_aa: CASSQDRRLAVYNEQFF
v_call: TRBV20-1; cdr3_length: 15; j_call: TRBJ2-3; clone_size: -; d_call: TRBD2; cdr3_nt: TGCAGTGCTAAAGAGACGGCGGGAGCCACAGATACGCAGTATTTT; cdr3_aa: CSAKETAGATDTQYF
v_call: TRBV6-1; cdr3_length: 13; j_call: TRBJ1-5; clone_size: -; d_call: -; cdr3_nt: TGTGCCAGCAAAACCGTGGGGAGTCAGCCCCAGCATTTT; cdr3_aa: CASKTVGSQPQHF
v_call: TRBV18; cdr3_length: 13; j_call: TRBJ2-5; clone_size: many; d_call: -; cdr3_nt: TGTGCCAGCTCAAACACAGACAAAGAGACCCAGTACTTC; cdr3_aa: CASSNTDKETQYF
v_call: TRBV9; cdr3_length: 15; j_call: TRBJ1-1; clone_size: few; d_call: -; cdr3_nt: TGTGCCAGCAGCGCTTCAGGGGTGGATAACACTGAAGCTTTCTTT; cdr3_aa: CASSASGVDNTEAFF
v_call: TRBV27; cdr3_length: 17; j_call: TRBJ2-7; clone_size: many; d_call: TRBD2; cdr3_nt: TGTGCCAGCGCAAAGCTAGGGACTAGCGGAGGTACCTACGAGCAGTACTTC; cdr3_aa: CASAKLGTSGGTYEQYF
v_call: TRBV7-9; cdr3_length: 16; j_call: TRBJ2-1; clone_size: few; d_call: TRBD2; cdr3_nt: TGTGCCAGCAGCTTGGCTAGCGGGGGGTTCTACAATGAGCAGTTCTTC; cdr3_aa: CASSLASGGFYNEQFF
v_call: TRBV15; cdr3_length: 16; j_call: TRBJ2-2; clone_size: -; d_call: TRBD1; cdr3_nt: TGTGCCACCAGCAGTGAGGGGGCCCAGAACACCGGGGAGCTGTTTTTT; cdr3_aa: CATSSEGAQNTGELFF
v_call: TRBV9; cdr3_length: 13; j_call: TRBJ2-1; clone_size: -; d_call: TRBD1; cdr3_nt: TGTGCCAGCCGCAGGACAGGGGGCTGGGAGCAGTTCTTC; cdr3_aa: CASRRTGGWEQFF
v_call: TRBV15; cdr3_length: 16; j_call: TRBJ2-1; clone_size: few; d_call: TRBD2; cdr3_nt: TGTGCCACCAGCAAAGGGAGGACTAGCGGGAACAATGAGCAGTTCTTC; cdr3_aa: CATSKGRTSGNNEQFF
v_call: TRBV18; cdr3_length: 17; j_call: TRBJ1-2; clone_size: -; d_call: TRBD1; cdr3_nt: TGTGCCAGCTCACCATCTGAACAGGGGGGAACTAACTATGGCTACACCTTC; cdr3_aa: CASSPSEQGGTNYGYTF
v_call: TRBV7-8; cdr3_length: 15; j_call: TRBJ2-7; clone_size: few; d_call: TRBD1; cdr3_nt: TGTGCCAGCAGCACCCGACAGGGGGACTTCTACGAGCAGTACTTC; cdr3_aa: CASSTRQGDFYEQYF